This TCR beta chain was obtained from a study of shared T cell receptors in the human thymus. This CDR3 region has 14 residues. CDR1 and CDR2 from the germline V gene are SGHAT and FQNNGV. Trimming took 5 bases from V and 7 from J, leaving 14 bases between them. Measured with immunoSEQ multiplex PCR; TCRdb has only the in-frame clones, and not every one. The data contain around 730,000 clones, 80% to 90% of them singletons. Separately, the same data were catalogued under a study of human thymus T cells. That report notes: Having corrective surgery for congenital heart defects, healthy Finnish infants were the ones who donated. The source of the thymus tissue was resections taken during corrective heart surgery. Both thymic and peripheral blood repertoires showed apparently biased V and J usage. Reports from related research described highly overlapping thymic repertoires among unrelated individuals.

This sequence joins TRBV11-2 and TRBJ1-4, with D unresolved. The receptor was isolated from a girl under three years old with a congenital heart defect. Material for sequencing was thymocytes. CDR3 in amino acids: CASSPQPSGEKLFF. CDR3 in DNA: TGTGCCAGCAGCCCCCAACCCTCGGGTGAAAAACTGTTTTTT.